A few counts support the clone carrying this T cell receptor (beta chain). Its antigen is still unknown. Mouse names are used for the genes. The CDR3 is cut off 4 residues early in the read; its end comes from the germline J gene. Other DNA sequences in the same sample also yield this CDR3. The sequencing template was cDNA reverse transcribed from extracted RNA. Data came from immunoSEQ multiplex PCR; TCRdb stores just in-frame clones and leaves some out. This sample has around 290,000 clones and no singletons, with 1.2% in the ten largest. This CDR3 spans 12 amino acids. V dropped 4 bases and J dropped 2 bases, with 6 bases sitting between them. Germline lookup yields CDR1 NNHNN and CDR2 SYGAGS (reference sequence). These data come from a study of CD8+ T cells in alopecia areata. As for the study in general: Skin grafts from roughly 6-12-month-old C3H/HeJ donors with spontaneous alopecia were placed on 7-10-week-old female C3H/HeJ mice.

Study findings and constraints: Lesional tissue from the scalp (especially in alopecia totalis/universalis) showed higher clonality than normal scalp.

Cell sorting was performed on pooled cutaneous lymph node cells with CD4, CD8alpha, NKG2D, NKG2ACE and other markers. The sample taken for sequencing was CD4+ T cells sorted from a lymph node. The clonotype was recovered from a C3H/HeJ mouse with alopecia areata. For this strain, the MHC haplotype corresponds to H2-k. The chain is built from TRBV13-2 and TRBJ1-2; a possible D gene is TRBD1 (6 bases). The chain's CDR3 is CASGTGNSDYTF. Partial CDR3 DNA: TGTGCCAGCGGTACAGGGAACTCC.